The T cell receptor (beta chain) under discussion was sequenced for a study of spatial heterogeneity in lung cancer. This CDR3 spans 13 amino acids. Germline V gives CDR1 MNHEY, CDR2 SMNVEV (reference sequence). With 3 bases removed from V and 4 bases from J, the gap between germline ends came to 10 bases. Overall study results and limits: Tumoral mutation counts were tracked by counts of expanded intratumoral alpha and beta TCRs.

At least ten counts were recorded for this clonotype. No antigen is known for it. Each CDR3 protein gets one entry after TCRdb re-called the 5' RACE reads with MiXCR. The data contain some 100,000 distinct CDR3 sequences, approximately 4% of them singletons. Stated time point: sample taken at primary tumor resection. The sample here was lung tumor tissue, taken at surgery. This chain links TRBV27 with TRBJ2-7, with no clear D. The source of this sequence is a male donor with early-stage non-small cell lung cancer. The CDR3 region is CASSFGVPYEQYF. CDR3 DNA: TGTGCCAGCAGTTTTGGGGTACCGTACGAGCAGTACTTC.